Shown below are 21 T cell receptor beta chains from a single sample sequenced in a study of Ad26.COV2.S vaccination and SARS-CoV-2 variants. Profiling relied on immunoSEQ multiplex PCR, and the TCRdb table lists in-frame clones only, not all of them. The sample holds approximately 450,000 clones, more than 80% seen once. As to treatment: around 19 received Ad26.COV2.S at low or high dose, single or two shots; several received placebo; per-sample allocation not given. Sample collection was performed on day 63 after the first vaccine or placebo injection. The sequencing used peripheral blood, collected in a trial of Ad26.COV2.S vaccine versus placebo. These receptors were collected from a person aged 18-65 years who received the Ad26.COV2.S COVID-19 vaccine or a placebo.

CDR3 region: CASSWSAGELFF. For the CDR3, the DNA is TGCGCCAGCAGCTGGTCAGCCGGGGAGCTGTTTTTT. The V gene is TRBV5-1, the J gene TRBJ2-2, with D hard to call. The CDR3 is 12 residues long. Trimming pared 3 bases from V and 6 bases from J, leaving 6 bases between. Germline-derived CDR1 and CDR2 are SGHRS and YFSETQ.

The chain joins TRBV4-3 to TRBJ2-5, with D perhaps matching TRBD2 (5 bases). The CDR3 totals 13 residues. V lost 1 base and J 6 bases, leaving 9 bases between the germline ends. Germline V CDR1 and CDR2: LGHNA, YSLEER. CDR3 sequence (DNA): TGCGCCAGCAGCCAAGTTCTCGGGAAGACCCAGTACTTC. This sequence encodes CASSQVLGKTQYF.

The chain has TRBV7-2 and TRBJ2-5; a weak D match, TRBD2 (5 bases). V was shortened by 6 bases and J by 3 bases, with 20 bases between the two germline ends. The CDR3 is made up of 16 amino acids. CDR1 and CDR2 (germline): SGHTA, FQGNSA. The CDR3 spells CASRLTLGAVEETQYF. In DNA form, the CDR3 reads TGTGCCAGCAGACTAACACTAGGCGCTGTTGAAGAGACCCAGTACTTC.

This clone was observed a handful of times. The chain couples TRBV25-1 to TRBJ1-1, with D unresolved. The length of the CDR3 is 13 residues. Trimming pared 1 base from V and 0 bases from J, leaving 3 bases between. CDR1 and CDR2 from the germline V gene are MGHDK and SYGVNS. CDR3: CASSESVNTEAFF. The CDR3 bases are TGTGCCAGCAGTGAATCGGTGAACACTGAAGCTTTCTTT. Based on the CDR3 plus reference TRBV25-1 and TRBJ1-1, the full variable domain is EADIYQTPRYLVIGTGKKITLECSQTMGHDKMYWYQQDPGMELHLIHYSYGVNSTEKGDLSSESTVSRIRTEHFPLTLESARPSHTSQYLCASSESVNTEAFFGQGTRLTVV.

Only a few counts were recorded for this clone. V usage is TRBV27 and J usage is TRBJ2-7; 8 bases agree with TRBD1. Germline V gene data show CDR1 as MNHEY and CDR2 as SMNVEV (reference sequence). CDR3 size: 13 residues. V gave up 6 bases and J gave up 2 bases; unmatched junction bases: 3. The CDR3 DNA follows: TGTGCCAGCAGCGGGACAGGTCCCTACGAGCAGTACTTC. Translated: CASSGTGPYEQYF.

The chain employs TRBV29-1 and TRBJ2-7, with TRBD1 matching 10 bases. The CDR3 runs 14 residues. Germline lookup yields CDR1 SQVTM and CDR2 ANQGSEA. Trimming removed 3 bases from V and 2 bases from J; junction bases left unmatched: 4. The CDR3: CSVEGQGFPYEQYF. The DNA for the CDR3 is TGCAGCGTTGAGGGACAGGGGTTCCCCTACGAGCAGTACTTC.

The gene calls are TRBV5-1 and TRBJ2-7; 7 bases map to TRBD2. With V trimmed by 2 bases and J by 2 bases, 7 bases remained unmatched. The CDR3 covers 15 residues. The V gene's germline CDR1 is SGHRS and CDR2 YFSETQ. This CDR3 is CASSLVPGGPYEQYF. In nucleotides, the CDR3 is TGCGCCAGCAGCTTAGTTCCGGGAGGCCCCTACGAGCAGTACTTC.

This rearrangement joins TRBV21-1 to TRBJ2-3; the table's D gene call, TRBD2, was not cross checked with the DNA. TRBV21-1 is a pseudogene locus. The CDR3 loop spans 17 amino acids. The CDR3 protein is CASITRVTSGRGDTQYF. The CDR3, as DNA: TGTGCCAGCATAACCCGCGTGACTAGCGGGAGGGGGGATACGCAGTATTTT.

The chain combines TRBV19 with TRBJ2-1, with D hard to call. The CDR3 has 16 amino acids. V lost 6 bases to trimming and J lost 6 bases, with 21 bases between them. CDR1 is LNHDA, CDR2 SQIVND, per germline (reference sequence). In DNA, the CDR3 is TGTGCCAGTAGCCCCGAATCGGCTAGATGGGGCAATGAGCAGTTCTTC. This encodes CASSPESARWGNEQFF.

This clone appeared a few times. The chain uses TRBV6-5 and TRBJ2-7; D not resolved. The V gene lost 0 bases and the J gene lost 4 bases, with 7 bases spanning the gap. The CDR3 runs 13 residues. CDR1 and CDR2 (germline): MNHEY, SVGAGI. For the CDR3, the DNA is TGTGCCAGCAGTTACTCGGAAGCTTACGAGCAGTACTTC. Encoded protein: CASSYSEAYEQYF.

The rearrangement uses TRBV12-5 and TRBJ2-2; the D gene is possibly TRBD2 (5 bases). Per the germline V gene, CDR1 is LGHNT and CDR2 is FRNRAP. This CDR3 has 16 residues. Trimming pared 2 bases from V and 7 bases from J, leaving 17 bases between. The CDR3 DNA reads as TGTGCTAGTGGTTTGTCTTCAAGCGGTCGGGGCGGGGAGCTGTTTTTT. The encoded protein is CASGLSSSGRGGELFF.

This clone was seen only once. V is TRBV20-1 and J is TRBJ1-4, with 7 bases matching TRBD1. V shed 8 bases and J 7 bases; nucleotides not matched to a gene: 4. This CDR3 region has 11 residues. The germline V gene has CDR1 DFQATT and CDR2 SNEGSKA (reference sequence). CDR3 DNA: TGCAGTACAGGGGAAACTGAAAAACTGTTTTTT. It specifies CSTGETEKLFF.

V usage is TRBV19 and J usage is TRBJ1-1; D possibly corresponds to TRBD1 (5 bases). Germline CDR1 reads LNHDA; CDR2 reads SQIVND (reference sequence). V gave up 10 bases and J gave up 6 bases, with 21 bases separating them. The CDR3 covers 14 residues. The CDR3 region has the DNA TGTGCCACTAAACTGGGACCCCCCGCGTCTGAAGCTTTCTTT. It translates to CATKLGPPASEAFF.

The V and J genes are TRBV15 and TRBJ2-6; 7 nucleotides agree with TRBD1. The ends lost 5 bases at V and 3 bases at J; junction bases unmatched: 7. The CDR3 totals 16 residues. Germline CDR1 and CDR2: LNHNV and YYDKDF (reference sequence). The CDR3 nucleotides are TGTGCCACCAGCCCCGACAGGGAACTTGGGGCCAACGTCCTGACTTTC. It encodes CATSPDRELGANVLTF.

The genes are TRBV28 and TRBJ1-1; weak D call: TRBD1 (5 bases). The V gene lost 4 bases and the J gene lost 1 base, with 7 bases spanning the gap. From germline, CDR1 is MDHEN and CDR2 SYDVKM. The CDR3 runs to 13 residues. The DNA of the CDR3 is TGTGCCAGCAGTTACGGACAGAACACTGAAGCTTTCTTT. This encodes CASSYGQNTEAFF.

The J gene is TRBJ2-7, the V gene TRBV3-1 (or the pseudogene TRBV3-2); no clear D. Germline V gene sequence: CDR1 LGHDT, CDR2 YNNKEL (reference sequence). The ends were cut back, 3 bases at V and 4 bases at J, with 4 bases in the middle. The CDR3 has 11 amino acids. CDR3 amino acids: CASSQYYEQYF. The CDR3 nucleotides are TGTGCCAGCAGCCAGTATTACGAGCAGTACTTC.

V is TRBV10-3 and J is TRBJ2-7; 8 positions agree with TRBD1. CDR1 ENHRY and CDR2 SYGVKD come from the germline V gene. Germline trimming cut 4 bases from V and 6 bases from J; bases unmatched to any gene: 11. The CDR3 consists of 15 residues. In nucleotides, the CDR3 is TGTGCCATCAGTGTTCAGGTGACAGGGGTGGGCGAGCAGTACTTC. Its protein product is CAISVQVTGVGEQYF.

The chain carries TRBV11-3 and TRBJ2-2, with 7 bases lining up with TRBD2. Germline CDR1 reads SGHNT; CDR2 reads YENEEA. Germline trimming cut 3 bases from V and 4 bases from J; bases unmatched to any gene: 8. The CDR3 is 16 residues long. Written as DNA, the CDR3 is TGTGCCAGCAGCTTCGCGGCGGGAGTCGGCACCGGGGAGCTGTTTTTT. Its protein is CASSFAAGVGTGELFF.

This clone was counted only a few times. J is TRBJ1-6 and V is TRBV7-9; 7 bases are a match to TRBD1. This CDR3 has 16 amino acids. V shed 1 base and J 7 bases; nucleotides not matched to a gene: 7. CDR1 SEHNR and CDR2 FQNEAQ come from the germline V gene (reference sequence). CDR3 DNA: TGTGCCAGCAGCTTAGAAGGGGGACAGTTCAATTCACCCCTCCACTTT. Its protein product is CASSLEGGQFNSPLHF. Full variable domain (remainder filled in from reference TRBV7-9 and TRBJ1-6): DTGVSQNPRHKITKRGQNVTFRCDPISEHNRLYWYRQTLGQGPEFLTYFQNEAQLEKSRLLSDRFSAERPKGSFSTLEIQRTEQGDSAMYLCASSLEGGQFNSPLHFGNGTRLTVT.

The chain recombines TRBV4-3 with TRBJ2-7; 7 bases are shared with TRBD1. V dropped 0 bases and J dropped 7; count of bases not matched to a gene: 6. The CDR3 runs to 14 residues. Germline values: CDR1 LGHNA, CDR2 YSLEER. CDR3 in amino acids: CASSQDDRAREQYF. CDR3 nucleotides: TGCGCCAGCAGCCAAGATGACAGGGCGAGGGAGCAGTACTTC.

The chain links TRBV4-3 to TRBJ1-1; no definite D call. V was clipped by 2 bases and J by 0 bases, with 13 bases between them. CDR1 LGHNA and CDR2 YSLEER come from the germline V gene. CDR3 length equals 16 residues. The CDR3 spells CASSQFTWGMNTEAFF. Here the CDR3 DNA reads TGCGCCAGCAGCCAATTCACGTGGGGAATGAACACTGAAGCTTTCTTT.